The entry below describes one T cell receptor (beta chain). The data originate from a study of blood T cell repertoires in COVID-19. In the original processing: Nucleated cell counts were estimated from reference gene primer amplification. Clones were read by immunoSEQ multiplex PCR, and TCRdb kept only the in-frame ones, dropping some. V and J calls and clone size are copied from that table; D and trimming were computed from the DNA. The repertoire holds about 140,000 clones, with around four fifths as singletons. Sample: peripheral blood. The clonotype was recovered from a human donor in a cohort sampled during active COVID-19.

The CDR3 coding sequence is TGTGCCACCTCGCGGGGGAATCGCGGAAACACCATATATTTT. It yields the protein CATSRGNRGNTIYF. The chain uses TRBV2 and TRBJ1-3, with a possible D match to TRBD1 (5 bases). The V and J ends lost 10 bases and 4 bases respectively, with 17 bases between them. This CDR3 region has 14 residues. The germline V gene encodes CDR1 SNHLY and CDR2 FYNNEI.